The 5 T cell receptor beta chains given below trace back to one sample, sequenced in a study of lymphopenia after photon versus proton radiotherapy. TCRdb's table, derived via immunoSEQ multiplex PCR, lists solely in-frame clones and lacks some. The sample records 26,000 or so clones, roughly 85% being singletons. The starting material was peripheral blood, obtained from a patient treated with photon-based radiotherapy. These TCRs come from a man in his thirties or forties with gastric cancer.

The chain joins TRBV6-4 to TRBJ2-2, with TRBD1 matching over 10 bases. Germline V gene data show CDR1 as MRHNA and CDR2 as SNTAGT. The CDR3 runs to 15 residues. J gave up 4 bases and V 6 bases, and 5 bases lay outside the gene matches. DNA of the CDR3: TGTGCCAGCAGCAGGACAGGGGGGAGCACCGGGGAGCTGTTTTTT. It encodes CASSRTGGSTGELFF.

In this sample, this clone turned up once. DNA for the CDR3: TGTGCCAGTAGTATAGGTGGTGATGGCAACCCGACTTTC. Its protein is CASSIGGDGNPTF. This chain connects TRBV19 to TRBJ2-6; D not resolved. Looked up from germline, CDR1 is LNHDA and CDR2 is SQIVND (reference sequence). The V end was cut by 1 base, the J end by 18 bases, with 16 bases between. The CDR3 spans 13 residues. The variable domain in full, with the rest retrieved from reference TRBV19 and TRBJ2-6, is DGGITQSPKYLFRKEGQNVTLSCEQNLNHDAMYWYRQDPGQGLRLIYYSQIVNDFQKGDIAEGYSVSREKKESFPLTVTSAQKNPTAFYLCASSIGGDGNPTFGAGSRLTVL.

The chain combines TRBV5-3 with TRBJ2-3; TRBD2 agrees at 10 bases. TRBV5-3 belongs to the ORF category, with a function that is uncertain. The CDR3 sequence is 15 residues long. V shed 6 bases, J shed 2 bases, and the junction held 6 bases outside the gene matches. The CDR3 region is CARTLAGAFTDTQYF. CDR3 sequence (DNA): TGTGCCAGAACCCTAGCGGGGGCCTTCACAGATACGCAGTATTTT.

CDR3 loop: CASSSEGQGMTPLHF. CDR3 nucleotides: TGTGCCAGCAGCTCTGAGGGACAGGGTATGACACCCCTCCACTTT. J is TRBJ1-6 and V is TRBV7-3; 9 nucleotides match TRBD1. This CDR3 is built from 15 residues. V gave up 4 bases and J gave up 11 bases; unmatched junction bases: 9. Germline V lookup: CDR1 SGHTA, CDR2 FQGTGA. Supplemented by reference TRBV7-3 and TRBJ1-6, the full variable domain reads GAGVSQTPSNKVTEKGKYVELRCDPISGHTALYWYRQSLGQGPEFLIYFQGTGAADDSGLPNDRFFAVRPEGSVSTLKIQRTERGDSAVYLCASSSEGQGMTPLHFGNGTRLTVT.

The chain combines TRBV27 with TRBJ2-7; a weak D match, TRBD1 (6 bases). Germline V lookup: CDR1 MNHEY, CDR2 SMNVEV (reference sequence). Between the trimmed V and J ends, which lost 6 bases and 5 bases, there was a span of 23 bases. CDR3 size: 16 residues. CDR3 nucleotide sequence: TGTGCCAGCAGAGCCCGATTACGAACTTACAGGGACGAGCAGTACTTC. Its protein is CASRARLRTYRDEQYF.